A selection of T cell receptor beta chains follows, all from one sample in a study of CD8 T cells in Susac syndrome. TCRdb re-derived calls from the immunoSEQ multiplex PCR reads in MiXCR, one entry per CDR3 protein. The sample lists approximately 190,000 distinct CDR3 sequences, nearly 95% occurring once. Sample: CD4+ T cells from PBMCs. Receptors were obtained from a human donor with multiple sclerosis. Both conserved end residues are part of each CDR3. D genes are given only for firm matches. Clone size is not always given. Where it is, it says once, few, many or a class for expanded clones.

clone_size	v_call	d_call	j_call	cdr3_aa	cdr3_nt
.	TRBV9	TRBD2	TRBJ2-1	CASSVAGGLYDEQFF	TGTGCCAGCAGCGTAGCGGGGGGGCTCTACGATGAGCAGTTCTTC
.	TRBV20-1	.	TRBJ2-2	CSARAGDRTGELFF	TGCAGTGCTAGGGCTGGGGATCGAACCGGGGAGCTGTTTTTT
.	TRBV27	TRBD2	TRBJ2-2	CASSSPSAGGGELFF	TGTGCCAGCAGTTCGCCCTCAGCGGGAGGTGGGGAGCTGTTTTTT
.	TRBV19	.	TRBJ1-1	CASSIRNRAGTEAFF	TGTGCCAGTAGTATACGTAACAGGGCCGGCACTGAAGCTTTCTTT
once	TRBV18	.	TRBJ1-2	CASSHYQGNYGYTF	TGTGCCAGCTCACATTATCAGGGAAACTATGGCTACACCTTC
.	TRBV20-1	TRBD2	TRBJ2-1	CSARTSGNYNEQFF	TGCAGTGCCAGGACTAGCGGCAACTACAATGAGCAGTTCTTC
.	TRBV11-2	.	TRBJ1-2	CASSSLLEYDYTF	TGTGCCAGCAGCTCCCTTTTGGAGTACGACTACACCTTC
.	TRBV7-7	.	TRBJ2-5	CASSSRDTETQYF	TGTGCCAGCAGTTCTAGGGACACAGAGACCCAGTACTTC
.	TRBV10-3	.	TRBJ2-5	CAISESSGQETQYF	TGTGCCATCAGTGAGTCGTCAGGGCAAGAGACCCAGTACTTC
.	TRBV12-3/TRBV12-4	.	TRBJ1-5	CASSSRTSKPQHF	TGTGCCAGCAGTTCGCGGACCTCTAAGCCCCAGCATTTT
.	TRBV10-2	.	TRBJ1-1	CASGRQNTEAFF	TGCGCCAGCGGAAGGCAAAACACTGAAGCTTTCTTT
.	TRBV30	.	TRBJ2-1	CAWIQGPYNEQFF	TGTGCCTGGATCCAAGGACCCTACAATGAGCAGTTCTTC
.	TRBV29-1	.	TRBJ2-3	CSQGGRRTDTQYF	TGCAGCCAAGGTGGGCGCCGCACAGATACGCAGTATTTT
.	TRBV25-1	.	TRBJ2-5	CASSWRETQYF	TGTGCCAGCAGTTGGAGGGAGACCCAGTACTTC
.	TRBV29-1	.	TRBJ2-1	CSVRGRGNEQFF	TGCAGCGTTCGAGGACGGGGCAATGAGCAGTTCTTC
.	TRBV20-1	TRBD1	TRBJ2-7	CSASDRGHEQYF	TGCAGTGCTAGTGACAGGGGACACGAGCAGTACTTC
.	TRBV7-9	TRBD1	TRBJ1-1	CASSRDRGRTGAFF	TGTGCCAGCAGCCGGGACAGGGGGCGGACGGGAGCTTTCTTT
once	TRBV6-5	.	TRBJ2-1	CASRRQSYNEQFF	TGTGCCAGCAGACGACAGTCCTACAATGAGCAGTTCTTC
.	TRBV6-5	.	TRBJ1-5	CASSKQVTNQPQHF	TGTGCCAGCAGTAAACAGGTTACCAATCAGCCCCAGCATTTT
once	TRBV11-2	TRBD2	TRBJ2-1	CASRRTSWDNEQFF	TGTGCCAGCAGACGGACTAGCTGGGACAATGAGCAGTTCTTC
.	TRBV20-1	TRBD2	TRBJ2-7	CSARGGTDEQYF	TGCAGTGCTAGGGGGGGGACCGACGAGCAGTACTTC
once	TRBV9	.	TRBJ2-7	CASSVGIGGQYYEQYF	TGTGCCAGCAGCGTAGGAATCGGGGGACAGTACTACGAGCAGTACTTC
.	TRBV7-9	.	TRBJ2-1	CASSLASF	TGTGCCAGCAGCTTAGCGTCCTTC
few	TRBV12-3/TRBV12-4	.	TRBJ2-5	CASSLGEKETQYF	TGTGCCAGCAGTTTAGGAGAAAAAGAGACCCAGTACTTC
.	TRBV29-1	.	TRBJ1-5	CSVGAGHSNQPQHF	TGCAGCGTCGGGGCCGGGCATAGCAATCAGCCCCAGCATTTT
.	TRBV30	.	TRBJ1-1	CAWSGFTGGRAAFF	TGTGCCTGGAGTGGGTTTACAGGAGGACGGGCGGCTTTCTTT
.	TRBV7-2	.	TRBJ2-2	CASSFYTNTGELFF	TGTGCCAGCAGCTTTTATACGAACACCGGGGAGCTGTTTTTT
once	TRBV20-1	TRBD2	TRBJ2-5	CSAQAGTQETQYF	TGCAGTGCACAAGCGGGAACCCAAGAGACCCAGTACTTC
.	TRBV6-1	.	TRBJ1-4	CASSEARTVNF	TGTGCCAGCAGTGAAGCGAGGACGGTAAATTTT
.	TRBV29-1	.	TRBJ1-3	CSFRSSGNTIYF	TGCAGCTTCAGAAGCTCTGGAAACACCATATATTTT
.	TRBV29-1	.	TRBJ2-1	CSVARGSNEQFF	TGCAGCGTTGCCCGGGGGTCCAATGAGCAGTTCTTC
.	TRBV5-4	.	TRBJ2-7	CASSFDASYEQYF	TGTGCCAGCAGCTTTGACGCCTCCTACGAGCAGTACTTC
.	TRBV27	.	TRBJ2-3	CASSLLEYDTQYF	TGTGCCAGCAGTTTACTGGAGTACGATACGCAGTATTTT
.	TRBV7-9	TRBD1	TRBJ1-6	CASSSYRGHPYNSPLHF	TGTGCCAGCAGCTCTTACAGGGGTCATCCCTATAATTCACCCCTCCACTTT
.	TRBV15	TRBD2	TRBJ2-1	CATSRDPTSVYNEQFF	TGTGCCACCAGCAGAGACCCGACTAGCGTCTACAATGAGCAGTTCTTC
.	TRBV4-1	.	TRBJ1-3	CASSQEPGGKNTIYF	TGCGCCAGCAGCCAAGAACCGGGGGGAAAAAACACCATATATTTT
.	TRBV29-1	.	TRBJ2-7	CSVGWNYEQYF	TGCAGCGTTGGGTGGAACTACGAGCAGTACTTC
.	TRBV9	.	TRBJ2-7	CASSVDSGSYEQYF	TGTGCCAGCAGCGTAGATTCAGGATCCTACGAGCAGTACTTC